This T cell receptor (beta chain) came from a study of cytomegalovirus exposure and HLA in healthy donors. Overall study results and limits: Reported results showed that the classifier diagnosed cytomegalovirus status with high specificity and sensitivity.

This clone was found a few times. As yet, its antigen is unknown. PCR primers comprised 60 Vbeta and 13 Jbeta primers. Using immunoSEQ multiplex PCR, the repertoire was profiled, and TCRdb retains in-frame clones only, with some absent. The sample has under 150,000 clones; 80% to 85% are singletons. The germline V and J ends were trimmed by 5 bases and 0 bases, with 10 bases remaining between them. Germline loops: CDR1 SGHTA, CDR2 FQGNSA. The CDR3 loop spans 15 amino acids. The clonotype was recovered from a man between 18 and 29 years old in good health and CMV-seronegative. Material: PBMCs. V usage is TRBV7-2 and J usage is TRBJ2-2; D possibly corresponds to TRBD2 (5 bases). CDR3 nucleotide sequence: TGTGCCAGCAGCCCCCGGGGTCCGAACACCGGGGAGCTGTTTTTT. Protein sequence: CASSPRGPNTGELFF.